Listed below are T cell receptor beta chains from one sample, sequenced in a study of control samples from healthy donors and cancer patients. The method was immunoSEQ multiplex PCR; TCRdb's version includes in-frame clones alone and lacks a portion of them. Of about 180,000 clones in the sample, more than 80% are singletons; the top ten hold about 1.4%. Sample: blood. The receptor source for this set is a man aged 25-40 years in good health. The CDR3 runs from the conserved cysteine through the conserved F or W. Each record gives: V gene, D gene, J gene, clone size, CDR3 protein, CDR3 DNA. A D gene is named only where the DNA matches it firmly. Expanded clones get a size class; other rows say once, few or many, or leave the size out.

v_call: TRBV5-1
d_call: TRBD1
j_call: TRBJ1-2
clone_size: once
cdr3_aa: CASSSGQAPTNYGYTF
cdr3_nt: TGCGCCAGCAGCTCGGGACAGGCGCCGACTAACTATGGCTACACCTTC

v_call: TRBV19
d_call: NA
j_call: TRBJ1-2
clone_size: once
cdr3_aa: CASSRAGSNYGYTF
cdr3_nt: TGTGCCAGTAGTAGGGCGGGAAGTAACTATGGCTACACCTTC

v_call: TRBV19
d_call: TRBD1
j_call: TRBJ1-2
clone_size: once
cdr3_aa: CASSITPGQNYGYTF
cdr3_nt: TGTGCCAGTAGTATCACCCCGGGACAGAACTATGGCTACACCTTC

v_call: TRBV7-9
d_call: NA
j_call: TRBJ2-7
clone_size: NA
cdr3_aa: CASSLAPANHYEQYF
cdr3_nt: TGTGCCAGCAGCTTAGCTCCAGCGAATCACTACGAGCAGTACTTC

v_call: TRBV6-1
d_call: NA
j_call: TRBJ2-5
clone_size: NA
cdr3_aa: CASSEGGVQYF
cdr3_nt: TGTGCCAGCAGTGAAGGGGGGGTCCAGTACTTC

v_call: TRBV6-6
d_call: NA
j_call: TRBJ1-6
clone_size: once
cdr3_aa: CASGGGTRVSALHF
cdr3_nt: TGTGCCAGCGGTGGGGGTACGAGGGTTTCGGCCCTCCACTTT

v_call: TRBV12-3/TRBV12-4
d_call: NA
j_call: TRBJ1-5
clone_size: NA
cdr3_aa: CASSFSSNQPQHF
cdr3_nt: TGTGCCAGCAGTTTTTCTAGCAATCAGCCCCAGCATTTT

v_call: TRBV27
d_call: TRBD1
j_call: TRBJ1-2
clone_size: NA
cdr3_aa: CASSLHTGVQLSTRGYTF
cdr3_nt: TGTGCCAGCAGCTTACACACAGGGGTCCAACTCTCTACGAGAGGCTACACCTTC

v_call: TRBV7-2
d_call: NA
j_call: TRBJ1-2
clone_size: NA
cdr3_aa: CASSLSFRDHYGYTF
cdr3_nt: TGTGCCAGCAGCTTAAGTTTCAGGGATCACTATGGCTACACCTTC

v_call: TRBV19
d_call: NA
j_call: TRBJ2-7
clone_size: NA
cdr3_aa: CASSPDGSSYEQYF
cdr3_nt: TGTGCCAGTAGCCCGGACGGGAGCTCCTACGAGCAGTACTTC

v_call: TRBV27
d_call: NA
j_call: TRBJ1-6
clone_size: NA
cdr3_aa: CASSPRPTYNSPLHF
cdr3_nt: TGTGCCAGCAGTCCGAGGCCCACCTATAATTCACCCCTCCACTTT

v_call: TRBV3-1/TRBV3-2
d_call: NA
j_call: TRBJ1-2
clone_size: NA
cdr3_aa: CASSQDPTGRGGYTF
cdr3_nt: TGTGCCAGCAGCCAAGATCCCACAGGGAGGGGTGGCTACACCTTC

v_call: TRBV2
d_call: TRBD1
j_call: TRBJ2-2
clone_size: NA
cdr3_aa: CASSERTGGTGELFF
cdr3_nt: TGTGCCAGCAGTGAGCGGACAGGCGGCACCGGGGAGCTGTTTTTT

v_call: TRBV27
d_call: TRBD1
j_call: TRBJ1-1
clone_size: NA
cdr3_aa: CASSFDRVGEAFF
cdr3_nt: TGTGCCAGCAGTTTCGACAGGGTAGGTGAAGCTTTCTTT

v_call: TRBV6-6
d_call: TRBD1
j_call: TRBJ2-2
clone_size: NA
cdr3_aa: CASSYSWTGNGGELFF
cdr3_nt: TGTGCCAGCAGTTACTCCTGGACAGGGAACGGCGGGGAGCTGTTTTTT

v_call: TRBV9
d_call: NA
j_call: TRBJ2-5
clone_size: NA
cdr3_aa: CASSVATQQGQETQYF
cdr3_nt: TGTGCCAGCAGCGTAGCCACCCAGCAGGGCCAAGAGACCCAGTACTTC

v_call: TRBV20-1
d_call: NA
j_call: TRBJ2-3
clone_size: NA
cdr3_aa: CSATGRTQQYF
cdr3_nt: TGCAGTGCTACAGGGCGGACCCAGCAGTATTTT

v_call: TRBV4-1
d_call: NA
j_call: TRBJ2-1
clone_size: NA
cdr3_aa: CASSQENIGSRDGTYNEQFF
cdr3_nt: TGCGCCAGCAGCCAAGAAAACATCGGGTCCCGGGACGGGACCTACAATGAGCAGTTCTTC

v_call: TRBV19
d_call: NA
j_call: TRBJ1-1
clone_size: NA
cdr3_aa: CASSIGIGRANTEAFF
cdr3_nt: TGTGCCAGTAGTATAGGCATCGGCAGGGCGAACACTGAAGCTTTCTTT

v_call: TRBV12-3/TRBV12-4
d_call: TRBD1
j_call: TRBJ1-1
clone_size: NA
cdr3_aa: CASSLGQGARAFF
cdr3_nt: TGTGCCAGCAGTCTCGGACAGGGGGCGCGAGCTTTCTTT

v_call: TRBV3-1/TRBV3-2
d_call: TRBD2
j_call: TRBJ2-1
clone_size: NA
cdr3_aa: CASRTGTRGDEQFF
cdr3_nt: TGTGCCAGCAGGACCGGGACTAGAGGCGATGAGCAGTTCTTC

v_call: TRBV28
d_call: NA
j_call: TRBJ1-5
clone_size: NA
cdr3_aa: CASSTFSGNNQPQHF
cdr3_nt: TGTGCCAGCTCTACCTTTTCGGGGAACAATCAGCCCCAGCATTTT

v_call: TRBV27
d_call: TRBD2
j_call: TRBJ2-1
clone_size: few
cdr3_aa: CASSSIAGGNEQFF
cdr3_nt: TGTGCCAGCAGTTCAATAGCGGGAGGCAATGAGCAGTTCTTC

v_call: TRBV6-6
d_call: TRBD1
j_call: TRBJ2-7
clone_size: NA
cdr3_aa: CASLGTGVYEQYF
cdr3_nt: TGTGCCAGCCTCGGGACAGGGGTGTACGAGCAGTACTTC

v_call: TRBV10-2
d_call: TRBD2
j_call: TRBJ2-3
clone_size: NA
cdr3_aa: CASSESRGGGASTDTQYF
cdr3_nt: TGCGCCAGCAGTGAGTCGAGGGGCGGGGGGGCCAGCACAGATACGCAGTATTTT

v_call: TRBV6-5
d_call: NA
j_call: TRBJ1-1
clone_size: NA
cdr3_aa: CASRRRDTEAFF
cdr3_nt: TGTGCCAGCCGAAGACGAGACACTGAAGCTTTCTTT

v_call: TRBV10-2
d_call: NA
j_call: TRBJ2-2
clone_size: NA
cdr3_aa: CASSEVLAIGELFF
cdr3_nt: TGCGCCAGCAGTGAGGTCTTGGCAATCGGGGAGCTGTTTTTT

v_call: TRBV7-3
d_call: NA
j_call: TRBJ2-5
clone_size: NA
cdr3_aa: CASSLMSDETQYF
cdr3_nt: TGTGCCAGCAGCTTAATGAGCGACGAGACCCAGTACTTC

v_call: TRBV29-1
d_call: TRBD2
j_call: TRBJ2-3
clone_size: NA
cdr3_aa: CSVGGLEPSTDTQYF
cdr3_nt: TGCAGCGTCGGGGGACTAGAGCCTAGCACAGATACGCAGTATTTT

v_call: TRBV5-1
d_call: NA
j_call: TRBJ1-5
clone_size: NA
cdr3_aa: CASSLEGGNQPQHF
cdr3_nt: TGCGCCAGCAGCTTGGAAGGGGGCAATCAGCCCCAGCATTTT

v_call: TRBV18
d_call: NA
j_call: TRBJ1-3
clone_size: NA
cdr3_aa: CASSPQDPWNTIYF
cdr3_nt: TGTGCCAGCTCACCCCAGGACCCTTGGAACACCATATATTTT

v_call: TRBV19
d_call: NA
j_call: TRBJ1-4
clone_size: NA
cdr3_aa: CASSILSGINEKLFF
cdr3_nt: TGTGCCAGTAGTATCTTATCCGGTATTAATGAAAAACTGTTTTTT

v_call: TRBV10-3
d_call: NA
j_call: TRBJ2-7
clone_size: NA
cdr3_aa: CAQFDRSYEQYF
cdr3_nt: TGTGCCCAGTTTGACAGGTCCTACGAGCAGTACTTC

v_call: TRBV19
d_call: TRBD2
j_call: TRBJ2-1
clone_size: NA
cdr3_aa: CASTPGTRGYNEQFF
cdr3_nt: TGTGCCAGTACCCCAGGGACTAGGGGGTACAATGAGCAGTTCTTC

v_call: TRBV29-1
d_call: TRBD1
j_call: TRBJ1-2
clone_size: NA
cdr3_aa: CSVLTGEDYGYTF
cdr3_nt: TGCAGCGTCCTGACAGGGGAAGACTATGGCTACACCTTC

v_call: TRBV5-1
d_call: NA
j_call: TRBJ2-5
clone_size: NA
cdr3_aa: CASSPGSTETQYF
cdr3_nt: TGCGCCAGCAGCCCTGGATCAACAGAGACCCAGTACTTC

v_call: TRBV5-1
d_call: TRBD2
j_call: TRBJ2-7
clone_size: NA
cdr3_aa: CASSLGGGLGYEQYF
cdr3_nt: TGCGCCAGCAGCTTGGGCGGGGGTTTAGGGTACGAGCAGTACTTC

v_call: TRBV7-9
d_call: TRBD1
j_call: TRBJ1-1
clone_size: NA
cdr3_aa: CASSFFRQGWGTEAFF
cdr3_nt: TGTGCCAGCAGCTTTTTTCGACAGGGGTGGGGCACTGAAGCTTTCTTT

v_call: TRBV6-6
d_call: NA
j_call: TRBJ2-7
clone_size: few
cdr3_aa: CATNLGYEQYF
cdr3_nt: TGTGCCACGAACCTGGGTTACGAGCAGTACTTC

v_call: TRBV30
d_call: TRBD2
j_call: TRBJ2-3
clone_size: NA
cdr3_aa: CCAGVLGDTQYF
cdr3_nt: TGTTGTGCGGGGGTATTGGGAGATACGCAGTATTTT

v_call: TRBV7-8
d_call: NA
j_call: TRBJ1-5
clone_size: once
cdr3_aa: CASSLDSISLFNQPQHF
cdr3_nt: TGTGCCAGCAGCTTAGACTCTATCTCTCTCTTCAATCAGCCCCAGCATTTT